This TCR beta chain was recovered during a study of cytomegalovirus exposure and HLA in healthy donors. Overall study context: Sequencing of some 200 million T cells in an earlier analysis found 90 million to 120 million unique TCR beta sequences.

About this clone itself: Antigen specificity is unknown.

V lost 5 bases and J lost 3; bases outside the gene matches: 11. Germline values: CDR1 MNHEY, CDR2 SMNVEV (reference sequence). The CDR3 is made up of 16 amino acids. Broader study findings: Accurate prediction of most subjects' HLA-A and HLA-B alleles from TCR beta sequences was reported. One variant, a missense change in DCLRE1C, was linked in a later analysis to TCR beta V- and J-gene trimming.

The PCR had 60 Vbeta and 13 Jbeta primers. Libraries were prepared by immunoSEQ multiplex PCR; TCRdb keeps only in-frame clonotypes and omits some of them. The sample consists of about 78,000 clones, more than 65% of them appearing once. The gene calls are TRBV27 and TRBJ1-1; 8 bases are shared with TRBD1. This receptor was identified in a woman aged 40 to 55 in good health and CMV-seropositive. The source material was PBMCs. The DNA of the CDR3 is TGTGCCAGCAGTCTAGGACCCGGACAGGGTGACACTGAAGCTTTCTTT. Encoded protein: CASSLGPGQGDTEAFF.